Below, 27 T cell receptor beta chains from the same sample are listed, as sequenced in a study of blood T cell repertoires in COVID-19. Generated by immunoSEQ multiplex PCR, the TCRdb table keeps only in-frame clones and is missing some. This table has 100,000 to 150,000 clones, about 80% appearing once. Source material: peripheral blood. The receptors stem from a woman between 50 and 59 years old with acute or convalescent COVID-19.

V usage is TRBV6-5 and J usage is TRBJ1-6, with 7 bases that match TRBD1. This CDR3 spans 14 amino acids. The V and J ends lost 10 bases and 3 bases, in that order; junction bases with no gene match: 6. Germline V lookup: CDR1 MNHEY, CDR2 SVGAGI. The CDR3 DNA follows: TGTGCCACCGGACAGGCCAGCTATAATTCACCCCTCCACTTT. Residues: CATGQASYNSPLHF.

The chain combines TRBV4-2 with TRBJ2-3; D unresolved. The CDR3 is 14 residues long. V lost 0 bases, J lost 4 bases, and 8 bases lay in between. Looked up from germline, CDR1 is LGHNA and CDR2 is YNFKEQ. CDR3 sequence (DNA): TGTGCCAGCAGCCAAGAGATAGAGGCAGATACGCAGTATTTT. Residues: CASSQEIEADTQYF.

This clone came up once. This chain uses TRBV23-1 with TRBJ1-1, with 7 bases that match TRBD1. TRBV23-1 carries the ORF label, with uncertain function. The V gene end was trimmed by 4 bases and the J gene end by 3 bases; junction bases not matched to a gene: 11. The CDR3 runs to 16 residues. CDR3 sequence reads: CASSPLQGGLDTEAFF. DNA for the CDR3: TGCGCCAGCAGTCCCCTCCAGGGGGGCCTAGACACTGAAGCTTTCTTT.

The chain employs TRBV11-2 and TRBJ1-1; TRBD1 might be the D (5 bases). This CDR3 region has 14 residues. V shed 4 bases and J shed 4 bases, with 13 bases lying between them. The V gene's germline CDR1 is SGHAT and CDR2 FQNNGV. CDR3 nucleotide sequence: TGTGCCAGCAGCTCCCAGGGTGCCTCCACTGAAGCTTTCTTT. It codes for CASSSQGASTEAFF.

This clone was picked up a small number of times. This sequence joins TRBV13 and TRBJ2-7, with a weak D call TRBD1 (5 bases). V was pared by 0 bases and J by 3 bases, with 9 bases between. CDR3 size: 14 residues. In germline, CDR1 is PRHDT, CDR2 FYEKMQ (reference sequence). CDR3 nucleotide sequence: TGTGCCAGCAGCTTAGGTGGGGCCGGCTACGAGCAGTACTTC. Its translation is CASSLGGAGYEQYF.

The J gene is TRBJ2-3, the V gene TRBV7-8; the D is unclear. The germline V gene has CDR1 SGHVS and CDR2 FQNEAQ. The CDR3 loop spans 15 amino acids. Trimming cost V 3 bases and J 2 bases, with 12 bases left between them. CDR3 residues: CASSFRNPNTDTQYF. CDR3 sequence (DNA): TGTGCCAGCAGCTTTAGAAATCCTAACACAGATACGCAGTATTTT. Variable domain in full (rest from reference TRBV7-8 and TRBJ2-3): GAGVSQSPRYKVAKRGQDVALRCDPISGHVSLFWYQQALGQGPEFLTYFQNEAQLDKSGLPSDRFFAERPEGSVSTLKIQRTQQEDSAVYLCASSFRNPNTDTQYFGPGTRLTVL.

This chain uses TRBV28 with TRBJ1-3; D possibly corresponds to TRBD1 (5 bases). The germline gives CDR1 MDHEN, CDR2 SYDVKM. This CDR3 is built from 16 residues. The V end was cut by 6 bases, the J end by 3 bases, with 18 bases between. The CDR3 loop is CASSPYRGSGGNTIYF. CDR3 DNA: TGTGCCAGCAGCCCTTACCGGGGGTCTGGTGGAAACACCATATATTTT.

The CDR3 loop reads CASSQDGHPNTGELFF. The CDR3 bases are TGTGCCAGCAGCCAAGACGGACACCCGAACACCGGGGAGCTGTTTTTT. The chain couples TRBV4-2 to TRBJ2-2; tentatively, D is TRBD1 (5 bases). V lost 0 bases and J lost 0, with 8 bases in between. The CDR3 spans 16 residues. In germline, CDR1 is LGHNA, CDR2 YNFKEQ.

There are a few counts of this clone. This chain uses TRBV6-6 with TRBJ2-7; D unclear. The CDR3 sequence is 15 residues long. Germline CDR1 MNHNY, CDR2 SVGAGI (reference sequence). Trimming removed 3 bases at V and 2 bases at J, with 14 bases between. CDR3 coding DNA: TGTGCCAGCAGTTATCACTCGGGTCCCGCCTACGAGCAGTACTTC. Translated: CASSYHSGPAYEQYF.

The chain combines TRBV7-2 with TRBJ2-3; D is possibly TRBD2 (6 bases). Germline lookup yields CDR1 SGHTA and CDR2 FQGNSA. The CDR3 totals 18 residues. Trimming took 1 base from V and 2 from J, leaving 19 bases between them. The CDR3 reads CASSLVGSVGGSTDTQYF. The CDR3 DNA reads as TGTGCCAGCAGCTTAGTTGGCAGTGTCGGGGGATCCACAGATACGCAGTATTTT.

In its sample, this clone was seen a few times. The rearrangement links TRBV2 to TRBJ2-3; D remains ambiguous. Germline V CDR1 and CDR2: SNHLY, FYNNEI. This CDR3 is built from 15 residues. V lost 6 bases and J lost 4, with 17 bases in between. The CDR3 DNA reads as TGTGCCAGCAGGGAAAGAGACTTCCCTGCAGATACGCAGTATTTT. This translates into CASRERDFPADTQYF.

This clone turned up a few times. The rearrangement joins TRBV19 to TRBJ1-5; D not resolved. The CDR3 loop spans 14 amino acids. The V and J ends lost 7 bases and 6 bases respectively, with 16 bases between them. Germline V gives CDR1 LNHDA, CDR2 SQIVND (reference sequence). CDR3 nucleotide sequence: TGTGCCAGTACCCCTCCCCAAGCTGGTCAGCCCCAGCATTTT. Its protein is CASTPPQAGQPQHF.

This chain connects TRBV4-2 to TRBJ1-2; D is undetermined. CDR3 length: 16 residues. Germline V gene sequence: CDR1 LGHNA, CDR2 YNFKEQ. V gave up 1 base and J gave up 0 bases, with 12 bases separating them. This CDR3 reads CASSQVFADPNYGYTF. The CDR3 region has the DNA TGTGCCAGCAGCCAAGTTTTCGCAGATCCTAACTATGGCTACACCTTC.

This chain uses TRBV9 with TRBJ2-3, with 7 bases fitting TRBD2. After removal of 3 bases from V and 6 bases from J, the junction contained 13 bases not matched to a gene. This CDR3 spans 16 amino acids. Germline V gene sequence: CDR1 SGDLS, CDR2 YYNGEE. CDR3: CASSGGDYPGKDTQYF. The CDR3 DNA reads TGTGCCAGCAGCGGGGGGGACTACCCGGGGAAGGATACGCAGTATTTT.

The chain has TRBV6-5 and TRBJ1-2; 8 nucleotides match TRBD1. J was trimmed by 4 bases and V by 6 bases; bases with no gene match: 7. Germline-derived CDR1 and CDR2 are MNHEY and SVGAGI. CDR3 length: 14 residues. The CDR3 spells CASSNGQGLYGYTF. CDR3 coding DNA: TGTGCCAGCAGCAACGGACAGGGACTCTATGGCTACACCTTC.

V gene TRBV29-1 combines with J gene TRBJ2-7, with 9 bases identical to TRBD1. The germline CDR1 and CDR2 sequences are SQVTM and ANQGSEA. The V gene end was trimmed by 7 bases and the J gene end by 5 bases; junction bases not matched to a gene: 12. This CDR3 is built from 14 residues. The CDR3 DNA reads as TGCAGCGCAACGGGGACAGGGATGTTAAACGAGCAGTACTTC. Translation: CSATGTGMLNEQYF.

V gene TRBV24-1 combines with J gene TRBJ2-6; 7 bases map to TRBD2. This CDR3 is built from 15 residues. J lost 2 bases, V lost 7 bases, and 4 bases had no gene match. CDR1 is KGHDR, CDR2 SFDVKD, per germline. CDR3 in amino acids: CATSDGGAGANVLTF. DNA of the CDR3: TGTGCCACCAGCGATGGGGGGGCTGGGGCCAACGTCCTGACTTTC.

The chain uses TRBV30 and TRBJ1-6; the D is unclear. Germline CDR1 reads GTSNPN; CDR2 reads SVGIG (reference sequence). Between the trimmed V and J ends, which lost 3 bases and 10 bases, there was a span of 10 bases. The CDR3 contains 12 residues. The chain's CDR3 is CAWRTETSPLHF. CDR3 nucleotide sequence: TGTGCCTGGAGAACAGAGACATCACCCCTCCACTTT.

This chain joins TRBV6-5 and TRBJ1-1, with a weak D call TRBD1 (6 bases). V gave up 4 bases and J gave up 5 bases, with 17 bases separating them. The CDR3 loop spans 15 amino acids. Per the germline V gene, CDR1 is MNHEY and CDR2 is SVGAGI. The CDR3 here is CASSFDTGSNTEAFF. The CDR3 nucleotides read TGTGCCAGCAGTTTCGATACAGGGAGCAATACTGAAGCTTTCTTT.

CDR3 amino acids: CASSSTITYGYTF. In DNA form, the CDR3 reads TGTGCCAGCAGTTCCACTATCACCTATGGCTACACCTTC. The chain has TRBV27 and TRBJ1-2; D uncertain. The CDR3 runs to 13 residues. Germline V CDR1 and CDR2: MNHEY, SMNVEV (reference sequence). V lost 4 bases, J lost 4 bases, and 10 bases lay in between.

This clone has at least ten counts. The V call is TRBV7-3, the J call TRBJ1-4; D is undetermined. Germline-derived CDR1 and CDR2 are SGHTA and FQGTGA. Trimming stripped 2 bases from V and 8 bases from J, with 21 bases between. The CDR3 consists of 17 residues. CDR3 loop: CASSLSAFGRLVEKLFF. DNA of the CDR3: TGTGCCAGCAGCTTATCGGCCTTCGGGAGACTCGTAGAAAAACTGTTTTTT.

The sample holds a few counts of this clone. The chain recombines TRBV12-2 with TRBJ1-1. TRBV12-2 is annotated as a pseudogene. The CDR3 is 14 residues long. Here the CDR3 reads CASRASLGSTEAFF. The DNA for the CDR3 is TGTGCAAGTCGCGCTAGTCTTGGAAGTACTGAAGCTTTCTTT.

The V gene is TRBV19, the J gene TRBJ1-4; tentatively, D is TRBD1 (6 bases). The CDR3 contains 14 residues. Trimming removed 8 bases from V and 4 bases from J, with 14 bases in between. Looked up from germline, CDR1 is LNHDA and CDR2 is SQIVND (reference sequence). The CDR3 loop is CASSRGAINEKLFF. The CDR3 nucleotides are TGTGCCAGTTCGCGGGGGGCCATTAATGAAAAACTGTTTTTT.

V gene TRBV19 combines with J gene TRBJ1-3; a possible D gene is TRBD1 (5 bases). The V end was cut by 8 bases, the J end by 0 bases, with 11 bases between. The germline CDR1 and CDR2 sequences are LNHDA and SQIVND (reference sequence). This CDR3 is 14 amino acids long. The CDR3 region has the DNA TGTGCCAGTGGGGACTGGAACTCTGGAAACACCATATATTTT. Protein: CASGDWNSGNTIYF.

V usage is TRBV27 and J usage is TRBJ1-1; D is unresolved. The CDR3 is made up of 14 amino acids. Trimming took 8 bases from V and 3 from J, leaving 16 bases between them. In germline, CDR1 is MNHEY, CDR2 SMNVEV (reference sequence). The CDR3 reads CASGERMEYTEAFF. The DNA for the CDR3 is TGTGCCAGCGGAGAACGGATGGAGTACACTGAAGCTTTCTTT.

V usage is TRBV24-1 and J usage is TRBJ2-1, with 9 bases lining up with TRBD1. The CDR3 loop spans 17 amino acids. Germline V gene lookup returns CDR1 KGHDR and CDR2 SFDVKD. J gave up 7 bases and V 5 bases, and 14 bases lay outside the gene matches. In DNA form, the CDR3 reads TGTGCCACCAGTGGGGGAAGGGACAGGGCCCTAACTAATGAGCAGTTCTTC. This gives the protein CATSGGRDRALTNEQFF.

The chain joins TRBV3-1 (or the pseudogene TRBV3-2) to TRBJ1-6; the match to TRBD1 covers 10 bases. CDR3 length: 16 residues. With 5 bases clipped from V and 3 bases from J, the junction kept 4 bases outside the gene matches. Germline values: CDR1 LGHDT, CDR2 YNNKEL (reference sequence). The CDR3 loop is CASSEWTGGYNSPLHF. In DNA form, the CDR3 reads TGTGCCAGCAGCGAATGGACAGGGGGCTATAATTCACCCCTCCACTTT.